The 17 T cell receptor beta chains listed next were all sequenced from one sample in a study of vaccination and CD4 T cells after COVID-19. Once obtained from cultured CD4+ T cells, the DNA was sequenced using the Oncomine TCR Beta short-read assay. TCRdb itself ran the PCR reads through MiXCR, one entry per CDR3 protein. The sample has about 21,000 distinct CDR3 sequences; roughly 50% are singletons. The time point is: late sampling 161 to 241 days after vaccination in a few convalescent patients. The sample's treatment: roughly 10-day PBMC culture with coronavirus spike peptide pools or control peptides (ViraFEST assay). No antigen is known for these receptors. The specimen was CD4+ T cells from blood, cultured in vitro, collected about 7 months after SARS-CoV-2 vaccination. Receptors originate from a human donor who had recovered from COVID-19.

The CDR3: CASSLGRQGSSYEQYF. The CDR3 DNA reads as TGTGCCAGCAGCTTAGGCCGACAGGGGAGCTCCTACGAGCAGTACTTC. The rearrangement links TRBV7-2 to TRBJ2-7; 8 bases fit TRBD1. Losses at the gene ends were 1 base for V and 0 bases for J; bases not matched to a gene: 5. Germline loops: CDR1 SGHTA, CDR2 FQGNSA. The CDR3 has 16 residues.

This clonotype has a handful of counts. The chain couples TRBV5-4 to TRBJ1-2, with a weak D call TRBD1 (6 bases). V lost 4 bases and J 0 bases, leaving 13 bases between the germline ends. CDR1 and CDR2 from the germline V gene are SGHNT and YYREEE (reference sequence). The CDR3 covers 15 residues. The CDR3 protein is CASSTDRSSNYGYTF. CDR3 coding DNA: TGTGCCAGCAGCACGGACAGATCCTCTAACTATGGCTACACCTTC.

V is TRBV27 and J is TRBJ2-1; 9 nucleotides line up with TRBD1. The junction had 12 bases not matched to a gene; V was cut back by 5 bases and J by 10 bases. CDR3 size: 15 residues. From germline, CDR1 is MNHEY and CDR2 SMNVEV (reference sequence). The CDR3, as DNA: TGTGCCAGCAGTACACGGGGACAGGGTCCTGGAGAGCAGTTCTTC. Translated, it gives CASSTRGQGPGEQFF.

V usage is TRBV7-9 and J usage is TRBJ2-1; 14 positions match TRBD2. The CDR3 consists of 18 residues. CDR1 is SEHNR, CDR2 FQNEAQ, per germline (reference sequence). After removal of 6 bases from V and 4 bases from J, the junction contained 11 bases not matched to a gene. CDR3 bases: TGTGCCAGCAGTTACGCCAGGACTAGCGGGGGGTATTACAATGAGCAGTTCTTC. It translates to CASSYARTSGGYYNEQFF.

The gene calls are TRBV6-1 and TRBJ2-5; a weak D match, TRBD2 (8 bases). This CDR3 comprises 14 residues. The germline CDR1 and CDR2 sequences are MNHNS and SASEGT. With 9 bases removed from V and 0 bases from J, the gap between germline ends came to 14 bases. CDR3 loop: CASRQGLDQETQYF. CDR3 nucleotides: TGTGCCAGTAGACAGGGACTAGACCAAGAGACCCAGTACTTC.

This clonotype was counted a single time. The V gene is TRBV6-2 or TRBV6-3, the J gene TRBJ2-3, with TRBD2 identical over 8 bases. The CDR3 consists of 14 residues. J was trimmed by 8 bases and V by 6 bases; bases with no gene match: 10. Germline lookup yields CDR1 MNHEY and CDR2 SVGEGT. The CDR3 DNA sequence: TGTGCCAGCAGGGGACTAAGCGGGAGAGGTACGCAGTATTTT. This sequence encodes CASRGLSGRGTQYF.

The chain joins TRBV11-3 to TRBJ2-7, with 10 nucleotides matching TRBD2. Germline V CDR1 and CDR2: SGHNT, YENEEA. J lost 3 bases, V lost 5 bases, and 13 bases had no gene match. This CDR3 is built from 17 residues. CDR3 protein: CASSTRLAGEGGYEQYF. The CDR3 nucleotides are TGTGCCAGCAGCACACGGCTAGCGGGAGAAGGCGGCTACGAGCAGTACTTC. Filled out from reference TRBV11-3 and TRBJ2-7, the complete variable domain reads EAGVVQSPRYKIIEKKQPVAFWCNPISGHNTLYWYLQNLGQGPELLIRYENEEAVDDSQLPKDRFSAERLKGVDSTLKIQPAELGDSAVYLCASSTRLAGEGGYEQYFGPGTRLTVT.

V gene TRBV6-1 combines with J gene TRBJ2-5, with D hard to call. The V and J ends lost 6 bases and 1 base respectively, with 6 bases between them. Germline V lookup: CDR1 MNHNS, CDR2 SASEGT. The CDR3 is 12 residues long. The CDR3: CASRAPQETQYF. CDR3 nucleotide sequence: TGTGCCAGCAGGGCTCCCCAAGAGACCCAGTACTTC.

This chain links TRBV7-9 with TRBJ1-2, with D hard to call. CDR3 size: 12 residues. The ends were cut back, 0 bases at V and 6 bases at J, with 5 bases in the middle. Germline loops: CDR1 SEHNR, CDR2 FQNEAQ (reference sequence). DNA for the CDR3: TGTGCCAGCAGCTTAGCCAGGAATGGCTACACCTTC. It codes for CASSLARNGYTF.

V gene TRBV20-1 combines with J gene TRBJ2-1; possibly TRBD2 for D (5 bases). The CDR3 is 14 residues long. Trimming pared 3 bases from V and 4 bases from J, leaving 13 bases between. The germline gives CDR1 DFQATT, CDR2 SNEGSKA (reference sequence). CDR3 residues: CSARAGPIYNEQFF. CDR3 nucleotides: TGCAGTGCTAGGGCGGGCCCCATTTACAATGAGCAGTTCTTC.

The chain recombines TRBV6-1 with TRBJ2-3; D is unresolved. V lost 1 base and J lost 6, with 11 bases in between. Looked up from germline, CDR1 is MNHNS and CDR2 is SASEGT. CDR3 length: 14 amino acids. CDR3 coding DNA: TGTGCCAGCAGTGAAGAACTCCATTATGATACGCAGTATTTT. It translates to CASSEELHYDTQYF.

J is TRBJ2-1 and V is TRBV15, with D possibly being TRBD1 (6 bases). V was trimmed by 0 bases and J by 0 bases, leaving 21 bases between them. The length of the CDR3 is 20 residues. Germline CDR1 is LNHNV and CDR2 is YYDKDF (reference sequence). The CDR3 here is CATSRDGWGKGVSSYNEQFF. CDR3 bases: TGTGCCACCAGCAGAGATGGTTGGGGCAAGGGGGTATCCTCCTACAATGAGCAGTTCTTC.

This clonotype was found a few times. The rearrangement links TRBV6-1 to TRBJ1-5, with D hard to call. Germline V gene lookup returns CDR1 MNHNS and CDR2 SASEGT. Trimming pared 8 bases from V and 3 bases from J, leaving 8 bases between. This CDR3 is 12 amino acids long. DNA of the CDR3: TGTGCCAGCGGGGTTTACAATCAGCCCCAGCATTTT. Its protein product is CASGVYNQPQHF.

The gene calls are TRBV5-5 and TRBJ2-5, with D uncertain. Germline CDR1 is SGHKS and CDR2 is YYEKEE (reference sequence). This CDR3 region has 13 residues. With 4 bases removed from V and 7 bases from J, the gap between germline ends came to 14 bases. The CDR3 DNA follows: TGTGCCAGCAGCACCATAGAGGCAGGGACCCAGTACTTC. It specifies CASSTIEAGTQYF.

The genes are TRBV21-1 and TRBJ2-7; TRBD2 reflects the table's D call only, with no check against the DNA. TRBV21-1 is tagged as a pseudogene. This CDR3 is 13 amino acids long. The CDR3 bases are TGTGCCAGGGCGGACTCCTACCAATACGAGCAGTACTTC. Amino acids: CARADSYQYEQYF.

The chain uses TRBV7-3 and TRBJ2-1, with TRBD2 matching over 8 bases. V was clipped by 3 bases and J by 0 bases; unmatched bases: 1. Germline V lookup: CDR1 SGHTA, CDR2 FQGTGA. This CDR3 is 15 amino acids long. CDR3 residues: CASSFSGSSYNEQFF. The CDR3 region has the DNA TGTGCCAGCAGCTTCAGCGGGAGCTCCTACAATGAGCAGTTCTTC.

The genes are TRBV4-3 and TRBJ2-5; a possible D gene is TRBD2 (6 bases). The CDR3 covers 13 residues. From germline, CDR1 is LGHNA and CDR2 YSLEER. Trimming stripped 2 bases from V and 5 bases from J, with 9 bases between. CDR3 bases: TGCGCCAGCAGCCAACTTGGGGGGGAGACCCAGTACTTC. Amino acids: CASSQLGGETQYF.